Shown below are 30 T cell receptor beta chains from a single sample sequenced in a study of T cell changes during pregnancy in multiple sclerosis. The repertoire was sequenced with immunoSEQ multiplex PCR; TCRdb's copy has only in-frame clones and lacks some. The sample shows roughly 40,000 clones, around 90% of them seen only once. The sequenced sample was CD4+ T cells from peripheral blood mononuclear cells, obtained after pregnancy. The receptors were gathered from a female donor in good health, enrolled as a control in a pregnancy study.

The genes are TRBV6-6 and TRBJ2-5, with TRBD2 matching over 10 bases. Trimming at V came to 6 bases and at J to 1 base, leaving 5 bases not matched to a gene. This CDR3 region has 15 residues. Looked up from germline, CDR1 is MNHNY and CDR2 is SVGAGI (reference sequence). CDR3 sequence (DNA): TGTGCCAGCAGCCCCCTAGCGGGGGTCCAAGAGACCCAGTACTTC. It yields the protein CASSPLAGVQETQYF.

Here the CDR3 reads CASSVGPPDRSNQPQHF. The CDR3 DNA reads TGTGCCAGCAGCGTAGGTCCCCCTGACAGGAGTAATCAGCCCCAGCATTTT. The genes are TRBV9 and TRBJ1-5; D is possibly TRBD1 (6 bases). The length of the CDR3 is 17 residues. The ends were cut back, 0 bases at V and 4 bases at J, with 17 bases in the middle. Germline CDR1 and CDR2: SGDLS and YYNGEE. Combining the CDR3 with reference TRBV9 and TRBJ1-5 gives the whole variable domain DSGVTQTPKHLITATGQRVTLRCSPRSGDLSVYWYQQSLDQGLQFLIQYYNGEERAKGNILERFSAQQFPDLHSELNLSSLELGDSALYFCASSVGPPDRSNQPQHFGDGTRLSIL.

J is TRBJ1-3 and V is TRBV28, with 7 positions matching TRBD1. Germline assignment: CDR1 MDHEN and CDR2 SYDVKM. V lost 6 bases, J lost 0 bases, and 11 bases stayed unmatched. The CDR3 runs 17 residues. This chain's CDR3 is CASSRGVTGSSGNTIYF. CDR3 nucleotides: TGTGCCAGCAGCAGGGGGGTAACAGGGAGCTCTGGAAACACCATATATTTT.

The chain couples TRBV28 to TRBJ1-5, with TRBD1 identical over 7 bases. V shed 6 bases and J 2 bases; nucleotides not matched to a gene: 4. The germline gives CDR1 MDHEN, CDR2 SYDVKM. The CDR3 sequence is 14 residues long. The CDR3 bases are TGTGCCAGCAGCCCTGGACAGGGCAATCAGCCCCAGCATTTT. Translated: CASSPGQGNQPQHF.

The chain employs TRBV30 and TRBJ1-2; D uncertain. The CDR3 is made up of 12 amino acids. The germline V gene has CDR1 GTSNPN and CDR2 SVGIG (reference sequence). With 0 bases removed from V and 4 bases from J, the gap between germline ends came to 6 bases. CDR3 DNA sequence: TGTGCCTGGAGTGTACACGCCTATGGCTACACCTTC. This sequence encodes CAWSVHAYGYTF.

This chain connects TRBV6-6 to TRBJ1-1; 10 positions agree with TRBD1. The CDR3 is 14 residues long. The trim removed 6 bases at V and 1 base at J, leaving 2 bases unmatched. Germline V lookup: CDR1 MNHNY, CDR2 SVGAGI (reference sequence). DNA of the CDR3: TGTGCCAGCAGGGACAGGGGGGCGAACACTGAAGCTTTCTTT. Residues: CASRDRGANTEAFF.

V is TRBV18 and J is TRBJ1-4; the match to TRBD1 covers 9 bases. Germline loops: CDR1 KGHSH, CDR2 LQKENI. This CDR3 is built from 17 residues. V dropped 6 bases and J dropped 8; count of bases not matched to a gene: 16. The CDR3 nucleotides read TGTGCCAGCTCGGAGACAATAACCGGGACAGGGAGCGAAAAACTGTTTTTT. Encoded protein: CASSETITGTGSEKLFF. Together with reference TRBV18 and TRBJ1-4, the CDR3 gives the full variable domain: NAGVMQNPRHLVRRRGQEARLRCSPMKGHSHVYWYRQLPEEGLKFMVYLQKENIIDESGMPKERFSAEFPKEGPSILRIQQVVRGDSAAYFCASSETITGTGSEKLFFGSGTQLSVL.

The chain carries TRBV5-4 and TRBJ1-2; maybe TRBD1 (5 bases). Trimming pared 5 bases from V and 2 bases from J, leaving 13 bases between. Per the germline V gene, CDR1 is SGHNT and CDR2 is YYREEE (reference sequence). The CDR3 consists of 14 residues. The CDR3: CASSRGGENYGYTF. For the CDR3, the DNA is TGTGCCAGCAGTCGGGGGGGGGAGAACTATGGCTACACCTTC.

J is TRBJ2-7 and V is TRBV27, with 11 bases identical to TRBD2. This CDR3 spans 14 amino acids. Germline-derived CDR1 and CDR2 are MNHEY and SMNVEV (reference sequence). The junction had 5 bases not matched to a gene; V was cut back by 5 bases and J by 5 bases. The CDR3 loop reads CASSIAGGRHEQYF. The CDR3 nucleotides are TGTGCCAGCAGTATAGCGGGAGGGCGGCACGAGCAGTACTTC.

The rearrangement uses TRBV6-1 and TRBJ1-6, with 8 bases lining up with TRBD1. After removal of 11 bases from V and 9 bases from J, the junction contained 15 bases not matched to a gene. Germline V gene data show CDR1 as MNHNS and CDR2 as SASEGT. This CDR3 region has 15 residues. CDR3 coding DNA: TGTGCCGTCCCACTGGGGGGACAGGTGGGTTCACCCCTCCACTTT. Its protein product is CAVPLGGQVGSPLHF.

The rearrangement uses TRBV10-2 and TRBJ1-1; TRBD1 matches 8 bases. The V gene end was trimmed by 7 bases and the J gene end by 4 bases; junction bases not matched to a gene: 5. Germline assignment: CDR1 WSHSY and CDR2 SAAADI. The CDR3 runs to 13 residues. For the CDR3, the DNA is TGCGCCAGCATCCGAGGACAGGGCACTGAAGCTTTCTTT. Protein: CASIRGQGTEAFF.

The chain links TRBV10-2 to TRBJ2-7; 11 bases agree with TRBD2. In germline, CDR1 is WSHSY, CDR2 SAAADI. There are 17 residues in the CDR3. The V gene end was trimmed by 4 bases and the J gene end by 2 bases; junction bases not matched to a gene: 10. The chain's CDR3 is CASSADRLAGRTYEQYF. The CDR3 coding sequence is TGCGCCAGCAGTGCGGATCGACTAGCGGGACGTACCTACGAGCAGTACTTC.

The chain joins TRBV7-2 to TRBJ2-3; possible D gene TRBD2, 7 bases. The germline V gene encodes CDR1 SGHTA and CDR2 FQGNSA. Trimming took off 2 bases at V and 7 bases at J, with 19 bases between the two ends. CDR3 length: 16 amino acids. As DNA, the CDR3 is TGTGCCAGCAGCTTAAAGACTAGCTGGGGGACATATACGCAGTATTTT. As protein: CASSLKTSWGTYTQYF. Drawing the rest from reference TRBV7-2 and TRBJ2-3, the complete variable domain is GAGVSQSPSNKVTEKGKDVELRCDPISGHTALYWYRQSLGQGLEFLIYFQGNSAPDKSGLPSDRFSAERTGGSVSTLTIQRTQQEDSAVYLCASSLKTSWGTYTQYFGPGTRLTVL.

V and J are TRBV2 and TRBJ2-7; 10 bases match TRBD2. The germline V gene has CDR1 SNHLY and CDR2 FYNNEI. V lost 8 bases, J lost 7 bases, and 8 bases stayed unmatched. This CDR3 is 13 amino acids long. Here the CDR3 DNA reads TGTGCCAGCGGCCGGCTAGCGGGAGTTGAGCAGTACTTC. This codes for CASGRLAGVEQYF.

This clone showed up just a few times. The chain recombines TRBV5-4 with TRBJ1-5; tentative D call: TRBD1 (6 bases). The CDR3 totals 15 residues. From germline, CDR1 is SGHNT and CDR2 YYREEE (reference sequence). The ends were cut back, 4 bases at V and 8 bases at J, with 19 bases in the middle. For the CDR3, the DNA is TGTGCCAGCAGCCCATCGCTTACAGCAGGGGAGCCCCAGCATTTT. This gives the protein CASSPSLTAGEPQHF. Together with reference TRBV5-4 and TRBJ1-5, the CDR3 gives the full variable domain: ETGVTQSPTHLIKTRGQQVTLRCSSQSGHNTVSWYQQALGQGPQFIFQYYREEENGRGNFPPRFSGLQFPNYSSELNVNALELDDSALYLCASSPSLTAGEPQHFGDGTRLSIL.

This chain links TRBV10-1 with TRBJ1-1; D is possibly TRBD1 (5 bases). The CDR3 spans 13 residues. Germline V lookup: CDR1 WNHNN, CDR2 SYGVQD (reference sequence). Trimming took off 6 bases at V and 4 bases at J, with 12 bases between the two ends. The CDR3 region has the DNA TGCGCCAGCAGCCCCGGGGGGAGCACTGAAGCTTTCTTT. The encoded protein is CASSPGGSTEAFF.

V is TRBV25-1 and J is TRBJ2-1; tentative D call: TRBD2 (5 bases). Germline assignment: CDR1 MGHDK and CDR2 SYGVNS. Trimming shortened V by 2 bases and J by 5 bases, and 19 bases separated the two germline ends. The CDR3 length is 17 residues. CDR3 amino acids: CASSENSELSGHNEQFF. The CDR3, as DNA: TGTGCCAGCAGTGAAAATTCCGAACTGAGCGGCCACAATGAGCAGTTCTTC. Filled out from reference TRBV25-1 and TRBJ2-1, the complete variable domain reads EADIYQTPRYLVIGTGKKITLECSQTMGHDKMYWYQQDPGMELHLIHYSYGVNSTEKGDLSSESTVSRIRTEHFPLTLESARPSHTSQYLCASSENSELSGHNEQFFGPGTRLTVL.

The chain recombines TRBV29-1 with TRBJ2-5; 14 positions agree with TRBD2. There are 13 residues in the CDR3. After removal of 7 bases from V and 4 bases from J, the junction contained 2 bases not matched to a gene. Per the germline V gene, CDR1 is SQVTM and CDR2 is ANQGSEA. This CDR3 reads CSAGLAGGETQYF. DNA of the CDR3: TGCAGCGCTGGACTAGCGGGAGGAGAGACCCAGTACTTC.

V is TRBV28 and J is TRBJ2-1; TRBD1 matches 9 bases. Germline assignment: CDR1 MDHEN and CDR2 SYDVKM. This CDR3 contains 15 residues. The ends lost 7 bases at V and 9 bases at J; junction bases unmatched: 13. The CDR3 nucleotides read TGTGCCAGCACTCTTCTAATGGGACAGGGCAGTGAGCAGTTCTTC. Translating it yields CASTLLMGQGSEQFF.

The rearrangement joins TRBV6-5 to TRBJ2-5, with 9 bases matching TRBD2. The CDR3 loop spans 15 amino acids. Germline values: CDR1 MNHEY, CDR2 SVGAGI. V shed 4 bases and J 5 bases; nucleotides not matched to a gene: 8. Here the CDR3 reads CASSWSSGVGETQYF. CDR3 nucleotide sequence: TGTGCCAGCAGTTGGTCTAGCGGGGTAGGGGAGACCCAGTACTTC.

The DNA of the CDR3 is TGTGCCAGCAGCTTATTTGACAGGGCAGGGGCGACGGGCACTGAAGCTTTCTTT. It specifies CASSLFDRAGATGTEAFF. The rearrangement joins TRBV5-6 to TRBJ1-1; 7 bases line up with TRBD1. V dropped 2 bases and J dropped 4; count of bases not matched to a gene: 17. The V gene's germline CDR1 is SGHDT and CDR2 YYEEEE. CDR3 length: 18 amino acids.

V and J are TRBV6-1 and TRBJ1-2, with D unclear. The V gene's germline CDR1 is MNHNS and CDR2 SASEGT. V lost 8 bases, J lost 1 base, and 11 bases lay in between. This CDR3 has 13 amino acids. CDR3 amino acids: CASAGTDNYGYTF. The CDR3 DNA reads as TGTGCCAGCGCCGGCACAGATAACTATGGCTACACCTTC.

The chain employs TRBV10-3 and TRBJ2-1; 9 nucleotides agree with TRBD2. The length of the CDR3 is 15 residues. V shed 6 bases, J shed 1 base, and the junction held 4 bases outside the gene matches. From germline, CDR1 is ENHRY and CDR2 SYGVKD. CDR3: CAIRGLAGSYNEQFF. The DNA of the CDR3 is TGTGCCATCAGGGGCCTAGCGGGATCCTACAATGAGCAGTTCTTC.

The chain recombines TRBV23-1 with TRBJ1-1; possibly TRBD1 for D (6 bases). TRBV23-1 is an ORF; its function is uncertain. CDR3 length: 14 residues. Trimming took off 3 bases at V and 4 bases at J, with 12 bases between the two ends. The CDR3: CASSHLRGVTEAFF. DNA of the CDR3: TGCGCCAGCAGTCACCTCAGGGGTGTCACTGAAGCTTTCTTT.

The genes are TRBV27 and TRBJ2-1; 11 bases fit TRBD2. CDR1 and CDR2 (germline): MNHEY, SMNVEV (reference sequence). J gave up 2 bases and V 3 bases, and 3 bases lay outside the gene matches. The CDR3 spans 16 residues. CDR3 coding DNA: TGTGCCAGCAGTTTCATTAGCGGGGGGGCCTACAATGAGCAGTTCTTC. Amino acid sequence: CASSFISGGAYNEQFF.

V is TRBV19 and J is TRBJ2-1; no firm D call. CDR1 is LNHDA, CDR2 SQIVND, per germline (reference sequence). This CDR3 contains 14 residues. The V gene lost 5 bases and the J gene lost 0 bases, with 8 bases spanning the gap. The CDR3 protein is CASSSGSSYNEQFF. The CDR3, as DNA: TGTGCCAGTAGTTCCGGTAGCTCCTACAATGAGCAGTTCTTC.

The V call is TRBV27, the J call TRBJ2-5; D is possibly TRBD2 (5 bases). Germline loops: CDR1 MNHEY, CDR2 SMNVEV (reference sequence). The CDR3 totals 18 residues. V lost 2 bases, J lost 5 bases, and 24 bases lay in between. The CDR3 region is CASSLGVWERNPPETQYF. CDR3 coding DNA: TGTGCCAGCAGTTTAGGGGTCTGGGAGCGGAACCCACCGGAGACCCAGTACTTC.

V usage is TRBV29-1 and J usage is TRBJ2-2; perhaps TRBD1 as D (6 bases). Germline CDR1 and CDR2: SQVTM and ANQGSEA. This CDR3 has 16 amino acids. Trimming pared 3 bases from V and 4 bases from J, leaving 18 bases between. The CDR3 DNA reads as TGCAGCGTTGAGGGGCCTTTCAGGGGTGGCACCGGGGAGCTGTTTTTT. Protein product: CSVEGPFRGGTGELFF.

The V call is TRBV4-3, the J call TRBJ2-7; TRBD1 is a possible D gene (6 bases). The ends were cut back, 1 base at V and 0 bases at J, with 13 bases in the middle. The CDR3 totals 16 residues. Per germline, CDR1 LGHNA and CDR2 YSLEER. The CDR3 is CASSQGGDRSSYEQYF. The CDR3 DNA reads TGCGCCAGCAGCCAAGGAGGCGACAGGAGCTCCTACGAGCAGTACTTC.

The CDR3 here is CASSEVRVEYF. The CDR3 DNA reads as TGTGCCAGCAGTGAAGTCAGGGTTGAGTACTTC. The V and J genes are TRBV2 and TRBJ2-7; possible D gene TRBD1, 5 bases. The germline V and J ends were trimmed by 1 base and 11 bases, with 9 bases remaining between them. The CDR3 extends over 11 amino acids. Germline V gene lookup returns CDR1 SNHLY and CDR2 FYNNEI.